These T cell receptor beta chains were read from a single sample in a study of blood T cells in healthy people across ages. TCRdb independently ran MiXCR on the 5' RACE reads; one entry per CDR3 protein. The table records approximately 1.5 million distinct CDR3 sequences, 40% to 45% of them present only once. Material: blood. The receptors here all came from a woman between 18 and 29 years old in good health. CDR3s include the opening cysteine and the closing phenylalanine or tryptophan. D genes are given only for firm matches. The listing skips clone size in some rows; elsewhere it reads once, few, many or a size class.

clone_size d_call j_call v_call cdr3_nt cdr3_aa
few TRBD2 TRBJ2-1 TRBV10-2 TGCGCCAGCGAATCGGGGACTAGTCGCAATGAGCAGTTCTTC CASESGTSRNEQFF
- - TRBJ2-6 TRBV10-3 TGTGCCAGCGAAATGGGGATCTCTGGGGCCAACGTCCTGACTTTC CASEMGISGANVLTF
- TRBD2 TRBJ2-5 TRBV20-1 TGCAGTGCACATACTAGCGGGAGGAGTCGGGAGACCCAGTACTTC CSAHTSGRSRETQYF
few TRBD2 TRBJ2-1 TRBV20-1 TGCAGTGCTCCCAGCGGGGGGGACTACAATGAGCAGTTCTTC CSAPSGGDYNEQFF
- - TRBJ2-1 TRBV19 TGTGCCAGTAGTATAGCGGATGCTGGGGAGCAGTTCTTC CASSIADAGEQFF
- - TRBJ1-2 TRBV10-3 TGTGCCATCAGTGAGCTGGGGTGGGCTGGCTACACCTTC CAISELGWAGYTF
- - TRBJ1-1 TRBV7-2 TGTGCCAGCAGCTTAGGGGTCGGGACAAAAAACACTGTAGCTTTCTTT CASSLGVGTKNTVAFF
- - TRBJ2-5 TRBV29-1 TGCACCGTTGTCTCGTACTACAATGAGCAGTACTTC CTVVSYYNEQYF
- - TRBJ2-7 TRBV18 TGTGCCAGCTCACCAGCCAGGGACGAGCAGTACTTC CASSPARDEQYF
- - TRBJ2-7 TRBV4-3 TGCGCCAGCAGCCAAGATATTGGGACTCCTACCTACGAGCAGTACTTC CASSQDIGTPTYEQYF
once - TRBJ2-1 TRBV12-3/TRBV12-4 TGTGCCAGCAGTCCTAACAGGTACTTCTCCTACGAGCAGTTCTTC CASSPNRYFSYEQFF